This T cell receptor (beta chain) was identified during a study of T cells after yellow fever vaccination. The ends were cut back, 6 bases at V and 0 bases at J, with 15 bases in the middle. The CDR3 loop spans 15 amino acids. Generation of TCR cDNA used 5'RACE template switching (which added a universal primer site and UMIs). In TCRdb, the 5' RACE reads were re-called with MiXCR into one record per CDR3 protein. The repertoire holds 250,000 or so distinct CDR3 sequences, less than 9% seen once, with over 0.65% in the top ten. Ten or more counts support this clonotype. This clonotype was sampled from a man younger than 40 who received the YFV17D yellow fever vaccine. The starting material was CD4+ T cells sorted from PBMCs, obtained 15 days after the yellow fever booster vaccination. V usage is TRBV12-3 or TRBV12-4 and J usage is TRBJ2-7; D is undetermined. The CDR3 here is CASRPAFIRSYEQYF. The CDR3 DNA reads as TGTGCCAGCAGACCGGCTTTCATCCGCTCCTACGAGCAGTACTTC.